Below, 5 T cell receptor beta chains from the same sample are listed, as sequenced in a study of blood T cell repertoires in COVID-19. Assay: immunoSEQ multiplex PCR; the TCRdb copy retains only in-frame clones and omits some. The sample records around 170,000 clones, roughly 80% being singletons. Material for sequencing was peripheral blood. The source is a woman over 75 with acute or convalescent COVID-19.

V gene TRBV27 combines with J gene TRBJ2-7; the D gene is possibly TRBD1 (5 bases). CDR3 size: 14 residues. Germline lookup yields CDR1 MNHEY and CDR2 SMNVEV (reference sequence). V was trimmed by 5 bases and J by 2 bases, leaving 13 bases between them. DNA of the CDR3: TGTGCCAGCAGTCCCAGGACACAAACCTACGAGCAGTACTTC. Its translation is CASSPRTQTYEQYF.

This chain uses TRBV2 with TRBJ1-2; 9 bases fit TRBD1. From germline, CDR1 is SNHLY and CDR2 FYNNEI. The CDR3 is 14 residues long. V lost 4 bases, J lost 3 bases, and 3 bases stayed unmatched. CDR3 in DNA: TGTGCCAGCAGTGGGGACAGGGCGGACTATGGCTACACCTTC. Its translation is CASSGDRADYGYTF.

The chain recombines TRBV10-2 with TRBJ1-1; no reliable D call. The CDR3 contains 14 residues. From germline, CDR1 is WSHSY and CDR2 SAAADI. The ends were cut back, 6 bases at V and 1 base at J, with 12 bases in the middle. CDR3 residues: CASRDLKRNTEAFF. CDR3 bases: TGCGCCAGCAGGGACTTAAAGCGGAACACTGAAGCTTTCTTT.

This chain joins TRBV28 and TRBJ2-7; D is unclear. The CDR3 consists of 13 residues. Trimming pared 7 bases from V and 2 bases from J, leaving 12 bases between. Germline loops: CDR1 MDHEN, CDR2 SYDVKM. CDR3 amino acids: CASTLPGTYEQYF. DNA of the CDR3: TGTGCCAGCACCTTACCAGGCACCTACGAGCAGTACTTC. The full variable domain, completed using reference TRBV28 and TRBJ2-7, is DVKVTQSSRYLVKRTGEKVFLECVQDMDHENMFWYRQDPGLGLRLIYFSYDVKMKEKGDIPEGYSVSREKKERFSLILESASTNQTSMYLCASTLPGTYEQYFGPGTRLTVT.

The chain uses TRBV28 and TRBJ2-7, with TRBD1 matching 10 bases. V shed 5 bases and J 4 bases; nucleotides not matched to a gene: 14. This CDR3 is built from 17 residues. Per germline, CDR1 MDHEN and CDR2 SYDVKM. The CDR3: CASSPPSRTGGRYEQYF. Here the CDR3 DNA reads TGTGCCAGCAGTCCCCCAAGTAGGACAGGGGGAAGGTACGAGCAGTACTTC.